What follows are 31 T cell receptor beta chains derived from one specimen sequenced in a study of radiation and T cells in renal cell carcinoma. Time point given: blood 2 weeks post-SBRT. Treatment noted: 15 Gy SBRT to primary tumor, nephrectomy 4 weeks later. Generated by immunoSEQ multiplex PCR, the TCRdb table keeps only in-frame clones and is missing some. The profile covers about 120,000 clones, with approximately 85% appearing a single time and roughly 5.9% taken by the ten largest. This specimen consisted of blood, obtained from a patient whose treatment included radiotherapy and nephrectomy. These receptors all come from a man aged 50-60 years with renal cell carcinoma.

This rearrangement joins TRBV6-1 to TRBJ2-5; D is undetermined. Germline CDR1 and CDR2: MNHNS and SASEGT. The V and J ends lost 2 bases and 4 bases respectively, with 8 bases between them. This CDR3 comprises 13 residues. The CDR3 loop is CASSEIGGETQYF. CDR3 nucleotides: TGTGCCAGCAGTGAAATCGGCGGAGAGACCCAGTACTTC.

This clone was detected a few times. The J gene is TRBJ1-1, the V gene TRBV19, with TRBD1 matching 7 bases. Germline V lookup: CDR1 LNHDA, CDR2 SQIVND (reference sequence). Trimming removed 5 bases from V and 5 bases from J; junction bases left unmatched: 11. The CDR3 is made up of 15 amino acids. The CDR3 here is CASSPTQGRKTEAFF. The CDR3, as DNA: TGTGCCAGTAGTCCCACACAGGGGAGGAAGACTGAAGCTTTCTTT.

This sequence joins TRBV9 and TRBJ2-7; 9 nucleotides agree with TRBD1. Trimming removed 0 bases from V and 2 bases from J; junction bases left unmatched: 9. CDR1 SGDLS and CDR2 YYNGEE come from the germline V gene. This CDR3 is built from 17 residues. The CDR3 DNA reads as TGTGCCAGCAGCGTAGGAGAGGGGACAGGGACCCCCTACGAGCAGTACTTC. This encodes CASSVGEGTGTPYEQYF.

The chain combines TRBV11-2 with TRBJ2-3; D ambiguous. The CDR3 covers 14 residues. With 5 bases removed from V and 1 base from J, the gap between germline ends came to 10 bases. The germline gives CDR1 SGHAT, CDR2 FQNNGV. CDR3 protein: CASSPIGRTDTQYF. DNA of the CDR3: TGTGCCAGCAGCCCCATTGGACGCACAGATACGCAGTATTTT.

This chain joins TRBV5-1 and TRBJ2-7; a weak D match, TRBD2 (6 bases). This CDR3 has 14 residues. Germline CDR1 reads SGHRS; CDR2 reads YFSETQ. V was cut by 3 bases and J by 2 bases, with 12 bases left in between. CDR3 residues: CASSSGGKTYEQYF. The CDR3 DNA reads as TGCGCCAGCAGCTCGGGCGGGAAGACCTACGAGCAGTACTTC.

This chain uses TRBV7-2 with TRBJ2-7; 9 positions agree with TRBD1. The V segment lost 0 bases and the J segment 0 bases; nucleotides outside the gene matches: 9. The CDR3 is made up of 18 amino acids. Germline CDR1 is SGHTA and CDR2 is FQGNSA. The CDR3 loop reads CASSLAPGQGGFSYEQYF. Written as DNA, the CDR3 is TGTGCCAGCAGCTTAGCGCCGGGACAGGGTGGGTTCTCCTACGAGCAGTACTTC.

The J gene is TRBJ2-7, the V gene TRBV5-1; TRBD1 aligns across 8 bases. The CDR3 is 15 amino acids. Germline V gene sequence: CDR1 SGHRS, CDR2 YFSETQ. J gave up 3 bases and V 0 bases, and 5 bases lay outside the gene matches. CDR3 sequence reads: CASSLEPTGDYEQYF. The CDR3 DNA is TGCGCCAGCAGCTTGGAGCCGACAGGGGACTACGAGCAGTACTTC.

The chain has TRBV19 and TRBJ2-2; D gene uncertain. Germline V gene data show CDR1 as LNHDA and CDR2 as SQIVND (reference sequence). CDR3 length: 13 amino acids. Trimming stripped 5 bases from V and 8 bases from J, with 12 bases between. In nucleotides, the CDR3 is TGTGCCAGTAGTTCCCCATGGAGTGGGGAGCTGTTTTTT. It yields the protein CASSSPWSGELFF.

V is TRBV19 and J is TRBJ2-3; 10 positions agree with TRBD2. The CDR3 loop spans 15 amino acids. The V segment lost 3 bases and the J segment 4 bases; nucleotides outside the gene matches: 4. Germline V lookup: CDR1 LNHDA, CDR2 SQIVND (reference sequence). The chain's CDR3 is CASSIIAGGADTQYF. CDR3 coding DNA: TGTGCCAGTAGTATCATAGCGGGAGGTGCAGATACGCAGTATTTT.

This clone has only one observation. The chain employs TRBV7-2 and TRBJ2-5, with D hard to call. V lost 2 bases, J lost 1 base, and 5 bases lay in between. The CDR3 runs to 13 residues. Germline V gives CDR1 SGHTA, CDR2 FQGNSA. CDR3 DNA: TGTGCCAGCAGCTTAACCCCCCAAGAGACCCAGTACTTC. This codes for CASSLTPQETQYF.

This chain connects TRBV7-8 to TRBJ2-7; 8 nucleotides match TRBD2. The V segment lost 4 bases and the J segment 7 bases; nucleotides outside the gene matches: 6. This CDR3 has 13 amino acids. CDR1 SGHVS and CDR2 FQNEAQ come from the germline V gene. The CDR3 DNA follows: TGTGCCAGCAGCTCCACCCTAGCGGGTGAGCAGTACTTC. It codes for CASSSTLAGEQYF. Full variable domain (remainder filled in from reference TRBV7-8 and TRBJ2-7): GAGVSQSPRYKVAKRGQDVALRCDPISGHVSLFWYQQALGQGPEFLTYFQNEAQLDKSGLPSDRFFAERPEGSVSTLKIQRTQQEDSAVYLCASSSTLAGEQYFGPGTRLTVT.

This clone was observed a handful of times. The chain couples TRBV7-2 to TRBJ1-3; D is possibly TRBD1 (5 bases). Germline CDR1 reads SGHTA; CDR2 reads FQGNSA. The length of the CDR3 is 17 residues. V dropped 5 bases and J dropped 0 bases, with 17 bases sitting between them. CDR3 nucleotides: TGTGCCAGCAGCCTCTTCGGCGGGGGGTTCTCTGGAAACACCATATATTTT. Translated: CASSLFGGGFSGNTIYF.

CDR3 residues: CASCELYEQYF. CDR3 DNA sequence: TGTGCCAGCTGCGAGCTCTACGAGCAGTACTTC. This sequence joins TRBV2 and TRBJ2-7; D gene ambiguous. The CDR3 has 11 residues. The V end lost 8 bases, the J end lost 3 bases, and 8 bases lay between the germline ends. Germline CDR1 SNHLY, CDR2 FYNNEI.

The J gene is TRBJ1-6, the V gene TRBV2, with no clear D. V was trimmed by 7 bases and J by 0 bases, leaving 19 bases between them. CDR3 size: 18 residues. Germline V gives CDR1 SNHLY, CDR2 FYNNEI. The CDR3 is CASTAGVRESSYNSPLHF. The CDR3 coding sequence is TGTGCCAGCACCGCCGGCGTGAGGGAGAGCTCCTATAATTCACCCCTCCACTTT. Drawing the rest from reference TRBV2 and TRBJ1-6, the complete variable domain is EPEVTQTPSHQVTQMGQEVILRCVPISNHLYFYWYRQILGQKVEFLVSFYNNEISEKSEIFDDQFSVERPDGSNFTLKIRSTKLEDSAMYFCASTAGVRESSYNSPLHFGNGTRLTVT.

This clone appeared a single time. The rearrangement joins TRBV7-9 to TRBJ1-1; 8 bases agree with TRBD1. J was trimmed by 3 bases and V by 6 bases; bases with no gene match: 6. Germline V gene sequence: CDR1 SEHNR, CDR2 FQNEAQ (reference sequence). The CDR3 has 14 amino acids. CDR3 amino acids: CASRAVRGHTEAFF. CDR3 DNA sequence: TGTGCCAGCAGGGCGGTCAGGGGGCACACTGAAGCTTTCTTT.

This clone was counted at least ten times. V usage is TRBV19 and J usage is TRBJ1-2; the D is unclear. CDR1 is LNHDA and CDR2 is SQIVND in the germline V gene (reference sequence). Between the trimmed V and J ends, which lost 2 bases and 5 bases, there was a span of 12 bases. The CDR3 runs 14 residues. Here the CDR3 DNA reads TGTGCCAGTAGTATAACCCCGGGCGGTTATGGCTACACCTTC. This sequence encodes CASSITPGGYGYTF.

The V call is TRBV9, the J call TRBJ2-1, with TRBD2 identical over 8 bases. Germline CDR1 reads SGDLS; CDR2 reads YYNGEE. The CDR3 length is 15 residues. With V trimmed by 4 bases and J by 3 bases, 6 bases remained unmatched. The CDR3 nucleotides read TGTGCCAGCAGCTTTACTAGCGGCCACTACAATGAGCAGTTCTTC. Protein sequence: CASSFTSGHYNEQFF.

Turning to this clone: This sample includes further DNA sequences coding for the same CDR3. The genes are TRBV5-1 and TRBJ2-7, with D maybe TRBD2 (5 bases). CDR3 length: 11 residues. V dropped 4 bases and J dropped 3 bases, with 5 bases sitting between them. Germline CDR1 and CDR2: SGHRS and YFSETQ. The CDR3 nucleotides read TGCGCCAGCAGCGAGGGCTACGAGCAGTACTTC. This translates into CASSEGYEQYF.

CDR3 nucleotides: TGCGCCAGCAGCCAAGATTGGGGAGATAGCAATCAGCCCCAGCATTTT. The encoded protein is CASSQDWGDSNQPQHF. V and J are TRBV4-1 and TRBJ1-5, with D hard to call. This CDR3 contains 16 residues. The V end was cut by 0 bases, the J end by 0 bases, with 9 bases between. Looked up from germline, CDR1 is MGHRA and CDR2 is YSYEKL.

The CDR3 here is CASSSFGVSYNEQFF. CDR3 coding DNA: TGTGCCAGTAGCTCCTTTGGGGTATCCTACAATGAGCAGTTCTTC. V and J are TRBV19 and TRBJ2-1; D unresolved. The ends were cut back, 6 bases at V and 1 base at J, with 13 bases in the middle. The germline V gene has CDR1 LNHDA and CDR2 SQIVND (reference sequence). CDR3 length: 15 amino acids.

The J gene is TRBJ1-1, the V gene TRBV27; D is undetermined. The CDR3 consists of 13 residues. V lost 2 bases and J 10 bases, leaving 14 bases between the germline ends. From germline, CDR1 is MNHEY and CDR2 SMNVEV (reference sequence). CDR3 DNA: TGTGCCAGCAGTTTAAACCTTTATTCCGCAGCTTTCTTT. It specifies CASSLNLYSAAFF.

The chain combines TRBV6-5 with TRBJ1-5, with 7 bases identical to TRBD1. Trimming cost V 6 bases and J 4 bases; bases outside gene matches: 9. This CDR3 is 15 amino acids long. Germline CDR1 reads MNHEY; CDR2 reads SVGAGI. The CDR3 nucleotides are TGTGCCAGCAGCCCCCGGACAGGTACTAATCAGCCCCAGCATTTT. Translating it yields CASSPRTGTNQPQHF.

The sample holds one count of this clone. V usage is TRBV6-6 and J usage is TRBJ1-2; D is undetermined. V shed 3 bases and J shed 0 bases, with 11 bases lying between them. The germline V gene encodes CDR1 MNHNY and CDR2 SVGAGI (reference sequence). The CDR3 spans 15 residues. For the CDR3, the DNA is TGTGCCAGCAGTTATTTTTCAGGATCTAACTATGGCTACACCTTC. This encodes CASSYFSGSNYGYTF.

Only a few counts were recorded for this clone. The rearrangement links TRBV30 to TRBJ2-7, with D possibly being TRBD2 (6 bases). CDR3 size: 13 residues. V was cut by 3 bases and J by 4 bases, with 13 bases left in between. Germline loops: CDR1 GTSNPN, CDR2 SVGIG (reference sequence). The CDR3 here is CAWREGFGYEQYF. Written as DNA, the CDR3 is TGTGCCTGGAGGGAGGGGTTTGGGTACGAGCAGTACTTC.

The V gene is TRBV4-1, the J gene TRBJ2-3; the D gene could be TRBD1 or TRBD2 (5 bases each). The CDR3 has 15 amino acids. The germline V gene has CDR1 MGHRA and CDR2 YSYEKL. V was pared by 2 bases and J by 5 bases, with 14 bases between. The CDR3 protein is CASSQPGVGQDTQYF. The CDR3 nucleotides are TGCGCCAGCAGCCAACCCGGGGTGGGGCAAGATACGCAGTATTTT.

As for this clone: At one end the junction does not follow the germline gene, possibly because of a read error. The genes are TRBV7-7 and TRBJ1-4; D not resolved. Germline assignment: CDR1 SSHAT and CDR2 FNYEAQ (reference sequence). There are 14 residues in the CDR3. CDR3 amino acids: CASSLGPTNEKLFF. As DNA, the CDR3 is TGTGCTAGCAGCCTAGGGCCAACTAATGAAAAACTGTTTTTT.

The chain recombines TRBV10-3 with TRBJ2-3; 7 bases are shared with TRBD1. The V segment lost 4 bases and the J segment 2 bases; nucleotides outside the gene matches: 3. The CDR3 contains 14 residues. The germline CDR1 and CDR2 sequences are ENHRY and SYGVKD. The CDR3 bases are TGTGCCATCAGTGCTGGACAGGACACAGATACGCAGTATTTT. It is translated as CAISAGQDTDTQYF.

This clone was observed a handful of times. The chain has TRBV10-3 and TRBJ2-6; D is unresolved. V shed 0 bases and J shed 0 bases, with 15 bases lying between them. Germline values: CDR1 ENHRY, CDR2 SYGVKD. The CDR3 length is 19 residues. The CDR3 DNA follows: TGTGCCATCAGTGAGTCTTTCCTCAGGACCTCCTCTGGGGCCAACGTCCTGACTTTC. Translating it yields CAISESFLRTSSGANVLTF.

The chain couples TRBV5-1 to TRBJ2-1; tentatively, D is TRBD2 (6 bases). V was trimmed by 6 bases and J by 7 bases, leaving 17 bases between them. The CDR3 is made up of 14 amino acids. Germline lookup yields CDR1 SGHRS and CDR2 YFSETQ. In nucleotides, the CDR3 is TGCGCCAGCATGACGGCGGGATCTGGGAATGAGCAGTTCTTC. Encoded protein: CASMTAGSGNEQFF.

V is TRBV4-1 and J is TRBJ2-1, with D possibly called TRBD1 or TRBD2 (6 bases each). This CDR3 is built from 15 residues. V lost 1 base to trimming and J lost 9 bases, with 16 bases between them. The germline CDR1 and CDR2 sequences are MGHRA and YSYEKL. In DNA, the CDR3 is TGCGCCAGCAGCCAAGTTCAGGGGTACGGGAGTGAGCAGTTCTTC. This gives the protein CASSQVQGYGSEQFF.

V gene TRBV29-1 combines with J gene TRBJ2-1, with 7 bases lining up with TRBD1. CDR1 and CDR2 (germline): SQVTM, ANQGSEA. J was trimmed by 1 base and V by 5 bases; bases with no gene match: 5. This CDR3 spans 14 amino acids. The CDR3 DNA is TGCAGCGTTCTGGGACAGTTATCCTACAATGAGCAGTTCTTC. Its protein is CSVLGQLSYNEQFF.